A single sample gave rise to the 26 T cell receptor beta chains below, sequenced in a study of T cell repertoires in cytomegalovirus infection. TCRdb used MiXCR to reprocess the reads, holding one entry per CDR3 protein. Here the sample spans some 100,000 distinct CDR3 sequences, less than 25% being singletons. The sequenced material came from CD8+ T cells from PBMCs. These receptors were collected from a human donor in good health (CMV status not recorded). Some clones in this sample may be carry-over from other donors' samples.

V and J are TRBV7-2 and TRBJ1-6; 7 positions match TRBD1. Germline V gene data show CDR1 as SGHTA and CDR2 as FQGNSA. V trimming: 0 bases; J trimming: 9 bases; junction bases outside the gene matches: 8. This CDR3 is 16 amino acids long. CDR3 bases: TGTGCCAGCAGCTTAGCGTTGCAGGGGGTCGGTTCACCCCTCCACTTT. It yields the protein CASSLALQGVGSPLHF.

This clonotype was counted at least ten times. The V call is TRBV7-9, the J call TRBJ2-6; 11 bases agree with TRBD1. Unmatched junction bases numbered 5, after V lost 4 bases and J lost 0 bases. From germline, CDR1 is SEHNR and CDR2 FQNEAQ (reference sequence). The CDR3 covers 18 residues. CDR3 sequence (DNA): TGTGCCAGCAGCTCAGCGGGGACAGGGGGCTCTGGGGCCAACGTCCTGACTTTC. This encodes CASSSAGTGGSGANVLTF.

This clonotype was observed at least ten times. CDR3 DNA sequence: TGTGCCATCAGTGAGTCGACTCGGACTCCGGATGCCTACGAGCAGTACTTC. Protein: CAISESTRTPDAYEQYF. The chain joins TRBV10-3 to TRBJ2-7, with a possible D match to TRBD2 (5 bases). The germline CDR1 and CDR2 sequences are ENHRY and SYGVKD. The CDR3 spans 17 residues. Trimming removed 0 bases from V and 2 bases from J, with 17 bases in between.

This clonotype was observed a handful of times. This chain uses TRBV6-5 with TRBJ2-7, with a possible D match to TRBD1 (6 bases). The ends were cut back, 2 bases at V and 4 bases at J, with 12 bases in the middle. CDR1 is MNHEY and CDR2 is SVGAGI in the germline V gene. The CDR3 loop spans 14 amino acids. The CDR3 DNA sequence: TGTGCCAGCAGTTACATACAGGGTGTATACGAGCAGTACTTC. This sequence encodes CASSYIQGVYEQYF.

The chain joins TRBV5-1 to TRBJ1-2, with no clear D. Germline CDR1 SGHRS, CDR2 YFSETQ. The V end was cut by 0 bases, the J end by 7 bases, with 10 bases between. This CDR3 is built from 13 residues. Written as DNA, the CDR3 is TGCGCCAGCAGCTTGGAGGATGGAGGTGGCTACACCTTC. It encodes CASSLEDGGGYTF.

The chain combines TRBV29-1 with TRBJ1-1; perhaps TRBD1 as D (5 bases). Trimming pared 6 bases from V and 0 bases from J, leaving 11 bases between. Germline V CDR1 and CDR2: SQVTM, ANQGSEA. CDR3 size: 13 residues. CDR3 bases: TGCAGCGTCGAGCGGGGGTTGAACACTGAAGCTTTCTTT. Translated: CSVERGLNTEAFF.

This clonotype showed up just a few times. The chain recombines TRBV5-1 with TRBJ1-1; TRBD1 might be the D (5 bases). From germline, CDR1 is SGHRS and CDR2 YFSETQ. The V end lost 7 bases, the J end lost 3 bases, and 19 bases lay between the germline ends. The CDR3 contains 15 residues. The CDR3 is CASWEGFGVDTEAFF. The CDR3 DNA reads TGCGCCAGCTGGGAGGGGTTCGGGGTCGACACTGAAGCTTTCTTT.

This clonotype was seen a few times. CDR3 bases: TGTGCCAGCCGACGTCTAGATAATGAGCAGTTCTTC. It translates to CASRRLDNEQFF. The chain has TRBV7-9 and TRBJ2-1; no clear D gene. Trimming left V 8 bases short and J 7 bases short, with 12 bases between. The V gene's germline CDR1 is SEHNR and CDR2 FQNEAQ (reference sequence). This CDR3 spans 12 amino acids.

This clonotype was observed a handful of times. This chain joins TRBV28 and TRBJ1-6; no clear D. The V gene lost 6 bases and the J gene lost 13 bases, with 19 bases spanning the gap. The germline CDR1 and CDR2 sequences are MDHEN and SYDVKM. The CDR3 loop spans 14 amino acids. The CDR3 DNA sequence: TGTGCCAGCAGCCTACGGCGGGAAGTCAGCCCCCTCCACTTT. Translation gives CASSLRREVSPLHF.

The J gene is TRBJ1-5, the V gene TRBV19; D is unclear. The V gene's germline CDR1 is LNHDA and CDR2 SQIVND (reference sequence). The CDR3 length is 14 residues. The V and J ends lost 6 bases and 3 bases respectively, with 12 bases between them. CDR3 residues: CASSQSDHNQPQHF. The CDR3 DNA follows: TGTGCCAGTAGCCAGTCCGATCACAATCAGCCCCAGCATTTT. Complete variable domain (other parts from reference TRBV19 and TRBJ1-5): DGGITQSPKYLFRKEGQNVTLSCEQNLNHDAMYWYRQDPGQGLRLIYYSQIVNDFQKGDIAEGYSVSREKKESFPLTVTSAQKNPTAFYLCASSQSDHNQPQHFGDGTRLSIL.

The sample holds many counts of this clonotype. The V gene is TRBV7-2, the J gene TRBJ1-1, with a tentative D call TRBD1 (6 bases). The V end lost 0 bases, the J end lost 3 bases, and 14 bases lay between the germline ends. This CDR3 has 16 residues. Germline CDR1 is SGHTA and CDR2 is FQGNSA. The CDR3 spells CASSLATYHRDTEAFF. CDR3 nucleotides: TGTGCCAGCAGCTTAGCGACCTACCACAGGGACACTGAAGCTTTCTTT.

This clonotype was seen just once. DNA of the CDR3: TGTGCCAGCAGCCCTACTCTACTATCGACCACAGATACGCAGTATTTT. It specifies CASSPTLLSTTDTQYF. The chain employs TRBV5-3 and TRBJ2-3; no definite D call. TRBV5-3 is designated an ORF whose function remains uncertain. Trimming stripped 8 bases from V and 2 bases from J, with 21 bases between. This CDR3 has 16 amino acids.

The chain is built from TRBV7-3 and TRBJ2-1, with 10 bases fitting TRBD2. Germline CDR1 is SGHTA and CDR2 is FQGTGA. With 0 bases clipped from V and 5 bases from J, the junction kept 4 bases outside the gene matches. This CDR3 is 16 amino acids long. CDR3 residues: CASSLTGSGGDNEQFF. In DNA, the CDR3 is TGTGCCAGCAGCTTAACCGGCAGCGGGGGGGACAATGAGCAGTTCTTC. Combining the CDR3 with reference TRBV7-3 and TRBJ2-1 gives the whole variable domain GAGVSQTPSNKVTEKGKYVELRCDPISGHTALYWYRQSLGQGPEFLIYFQGTGAADDSGLPNDRFFAVRPEGSVSTLKIQRTERGDSAVYLCASSLTGSGGDNEQFFGPGTRLTVL.

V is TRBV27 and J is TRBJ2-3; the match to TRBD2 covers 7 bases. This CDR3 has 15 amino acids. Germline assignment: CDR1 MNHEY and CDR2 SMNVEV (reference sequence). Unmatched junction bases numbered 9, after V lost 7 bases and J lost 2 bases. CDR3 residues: CASTERGLPTDTQYF. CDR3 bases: TGTGCCAGCACCGAAAGGGGACTACCCACAGATACGCAGTATTTT.

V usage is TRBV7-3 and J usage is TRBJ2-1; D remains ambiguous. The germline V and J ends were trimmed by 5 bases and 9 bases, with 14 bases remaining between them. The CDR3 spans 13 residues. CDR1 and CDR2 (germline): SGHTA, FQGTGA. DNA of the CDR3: TGTGCCAGCAGCGCCGACATGAGTCGTGAGCAGTTCTTC. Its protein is CASSADMSREQFF.

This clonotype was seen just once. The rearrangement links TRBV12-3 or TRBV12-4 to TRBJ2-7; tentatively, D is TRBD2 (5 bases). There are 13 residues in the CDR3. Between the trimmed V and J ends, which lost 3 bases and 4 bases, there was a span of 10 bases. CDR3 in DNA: TGTGCCAGCAGTTTCGGGGTCGGGTACGAGCAGTACTTC. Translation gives CASSFGVGYEQYF.

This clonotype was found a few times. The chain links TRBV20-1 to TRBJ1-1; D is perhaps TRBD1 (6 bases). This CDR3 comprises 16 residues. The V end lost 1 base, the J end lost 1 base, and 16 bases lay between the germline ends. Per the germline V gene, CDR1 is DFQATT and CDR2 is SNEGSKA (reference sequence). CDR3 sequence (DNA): TGCAGTGCTAGAGTTCGCAGGGGCCCGGGGAACACTGAAGCTTTCTTT. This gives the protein CSARVRRGPGNTEAFF.

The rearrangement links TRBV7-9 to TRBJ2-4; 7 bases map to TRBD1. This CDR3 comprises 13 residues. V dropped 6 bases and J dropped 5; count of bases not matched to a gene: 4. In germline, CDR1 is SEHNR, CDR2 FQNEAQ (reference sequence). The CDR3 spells CASRPGTENIQYF. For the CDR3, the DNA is TGTGCCAGCAGACCAGGGACAGAAAACATTCAGTACTTC. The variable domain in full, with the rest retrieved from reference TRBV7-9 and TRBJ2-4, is DTGVSQNPRHKITKRGQNVTFRCDPISEHNRLYWYRQTLGQGPEFLTYFQNEAQLEKSRLLSDRFSAERPKGSFSTLEIQRTEQGDSAMYLCASRPGTENIQYFGAGTRLSVL.

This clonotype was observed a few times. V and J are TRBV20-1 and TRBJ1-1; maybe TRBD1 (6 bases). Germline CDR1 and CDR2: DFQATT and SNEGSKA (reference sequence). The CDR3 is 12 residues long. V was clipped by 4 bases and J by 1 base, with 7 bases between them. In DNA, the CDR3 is TGCAGTGCTACACAGGGGAACACTGAAGCTTTCTTT. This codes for CSATQGNTEAFF.

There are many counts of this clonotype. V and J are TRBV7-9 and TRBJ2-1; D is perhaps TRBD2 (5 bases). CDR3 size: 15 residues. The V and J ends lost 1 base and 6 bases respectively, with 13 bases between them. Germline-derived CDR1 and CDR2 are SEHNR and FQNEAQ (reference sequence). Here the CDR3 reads CASSLEAAGRNEQFF. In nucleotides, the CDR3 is TGTGCCAGCAGCTTAGAGGCTGCGGGCCGCAATGAGCAGTTCTTC.

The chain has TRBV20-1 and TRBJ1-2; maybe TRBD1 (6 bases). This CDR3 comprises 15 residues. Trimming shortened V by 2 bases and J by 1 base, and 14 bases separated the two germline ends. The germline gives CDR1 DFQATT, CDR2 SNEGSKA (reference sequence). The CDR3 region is CSARTTGGHNYGYTF. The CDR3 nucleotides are TGCAGTGCTAGAACGACGGGGGGACATAACTATGGCTACACCTTC.

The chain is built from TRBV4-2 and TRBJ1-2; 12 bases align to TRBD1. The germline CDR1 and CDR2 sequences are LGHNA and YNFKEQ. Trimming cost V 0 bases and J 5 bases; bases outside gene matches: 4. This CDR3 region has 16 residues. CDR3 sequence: CASSQDGGQGAYGYTF. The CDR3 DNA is TGTGCCAGCAGCCAAGATGGGGGACAGGGGGCGTATGGCTACACCTTC.

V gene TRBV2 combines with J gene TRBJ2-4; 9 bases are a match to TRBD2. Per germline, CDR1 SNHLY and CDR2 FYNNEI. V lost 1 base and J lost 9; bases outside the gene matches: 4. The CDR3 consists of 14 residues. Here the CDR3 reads CASSEGVREGIQYF. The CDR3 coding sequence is TGTGCCAGCAGTGAAGGAGTGCGGGAGGGCATTCAGTACTTC.

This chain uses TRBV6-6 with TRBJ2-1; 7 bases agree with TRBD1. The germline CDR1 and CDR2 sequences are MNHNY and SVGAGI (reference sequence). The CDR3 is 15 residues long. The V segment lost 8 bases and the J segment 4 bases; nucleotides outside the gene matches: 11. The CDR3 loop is CASGIQGPGYNEQFF. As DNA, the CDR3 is TGTGCCAGCGGGATACAGGGGCCCGGATACAATGAGCAGTTCTTC.

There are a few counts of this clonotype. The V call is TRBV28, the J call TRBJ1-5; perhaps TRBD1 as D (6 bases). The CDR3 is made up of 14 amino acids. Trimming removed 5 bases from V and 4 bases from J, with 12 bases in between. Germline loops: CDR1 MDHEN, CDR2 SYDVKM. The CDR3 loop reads CASSPRTANQPQHF. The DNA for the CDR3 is TGTGCCAGCAGTCCCCGGACAGCTAATCAGCCCCAGCATTTT.

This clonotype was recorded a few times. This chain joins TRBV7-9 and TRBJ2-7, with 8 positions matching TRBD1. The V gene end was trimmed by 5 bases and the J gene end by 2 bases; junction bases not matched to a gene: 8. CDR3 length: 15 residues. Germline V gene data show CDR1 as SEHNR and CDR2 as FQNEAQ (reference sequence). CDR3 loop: CASSPRTGPAYEQYF. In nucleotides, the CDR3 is TGTGCCAGCAGCCCACGGACAGGGCCAGCCTACGAGCAGTACTTC.